This T cell receptor beta chain stems from a study of human CD4 T cells and Enterobacteriaceae. Here immunoSEQ multiplex PCR was the method, and the copy in TCRdb shows in-frame clones only, minus some. The sample has some 29,000 clones; approximately 82% are singletons. All CD4+ cells other than CD45RA+CCR7+CD95- naive cells were sorted as memory, over 95% pure. The germline V gene encodes CDR1 MNHNY and CDR2 SVGAGI (reference sequence). The CDR3 runs to 15 residues. V lost 1 base to trimming and J lost 0 bases, with 9 bases between them. J is TRBJ1-2 and V is TRBV6-6; D unresolved. The clonotype was recovered from a human donor in good health. Sample: memory CD4+ T cells from blood. CDR3 in amino acids: CASSYWAVANYGYTF. The CDR3 DNA reads TGTGCCAGCAGTTACTGGGCAGTAGCTAACTATGGCTACACCTTC.